This T cell receptor (beta chain) was profiled in a study of shared T cell receptors in the human thymus. Clones were read by immunoSEQ multiplex PCR, and TCRdb kept only the in-frame ones, dropping some. Here the sample spans roughly 700,000 clones, over 75% being singletons. CDR1 SQVTM and CDR2 ANQGSEA come from the germline V gene. V dropped 7 bases and J dropped 8 bases, with 20 bases sitting between them. The CDR3 runs 14 residues. These sequences were also reported in another study, on human thymus T cells. That source notes: Seemingly biased V and J gene usage marked thymic and blood repertoires. A high degree of thymic repertoire overlap among unrelated individuals was reported in related research.

This TCR derives from a boy less than two years old with a congenital heart defect. The specimen was thymocytes. The chain employs TRBV29-1 and TRBJ1-4; possibly TRBD1 for D (5 bases). CDR3 bases: TGCAGCGCCTCGTACAGGCACGGTGGGGAAAAACTGTTTTTT. Translating gives CSASYRHGGEKLFF.